The clone carrying this TCR beta chain has only a few counts. The antigen remains undetermined. This record belongs to a study of post-analysis software for immune sequencing data. The CDR3 is made up of 17 amino acids. V shed 6 bases and J 4 bases; nucleotides not matched to a gene: 19. Germline loops: CDR1 DFQATT, CDR2 SNEGSKA (reference sequence). Researchers reported that TCR beta cDNA libraries carried unique molecular identifiers. TCRdb re-called the PCR reads with MiXCR, one entry per CDR3 protein. The sample consists of fewer than 850,000 distinct CDR3 sequences, less than 35% of them appearing once. Study-level points and caveats: Compared with controls, patients had more of roughly 5 TRBV segments, including TRBV5-6, TRBV5-1 and TRBV20-1.

This receptor was taken from a girl between 10 and 17 years old with multiple sclerosis. The V call is TRBV20-1, the J call TRBJ1-2; 8 nucleotides agree with TRBD1. The sample was blood. The CDR3: CSARDRSRGILIYGYTF. In DNA form, the CDR3 reads TGCAGTGCGCGGGACAGGTCGAGAGGAATCTTAATCTATGGCTACACCTTC.